This entry is about one TCR beta chain. This record comes from a study of blood T cell repertoires in COVID-19. Study-wide context: Sites across the United States, Italy and Spain contributed samples from acute and convalescent COVID-19. In each case, the material was cDNA or gDNA derived from T cells, B-cell-depleted T cells, or PBMCs.

V dropped 3 bases and J dropped 5; count of bases not matched to a gene: 14. This CDR3 region has 16 residues. CDR1 is DFQATT and CDR2 is SNEGSKA in the germline V gene (reference sequence). In the original processing: Estimation of nucleated cell counts was performed using reference gene primer amplification. Data came from immunoSEQ multiplex PCR; TCRdb stores just in-frame clones and leaves some out. V, J and clone size are taken as reported in that table, and D and trimming were inferred from the DNA itself. This sample has more than 70,000 clones, with 70% to 90% found just once. The chain recombines TRBV20-1 with TRBJ2-7; 9 bases agree with TRBD2. The receptor's source is a man in his fifties or sixties with acute or convalescent COVID-19. Sequenced input: peripheral blood. CDR3 amino acids: CSASGSGRAIGHEQYF. The CDR3, as DNA: TGCAGTGCTAGTGGTAGCGGGAGAGCCATCGGGCACGAGCAGTACTTC.